The sequence of this T cell receptor (beta chain) was determined in a study of cytomegalovirus exposure and HLA in healthy donors (dated by TCRdb to about 2017). Regarding the study in general: According to a later analysis, the roughly 130 validation repertoires were produced on the same platform as the 666 repertoires of the first cohort. Along with the roughly 610-subject first cohort, a separate validation cohort of over a hundred different subjects was used. To predict cytomegalovirus infection status, the study brought together high-throughput TCR immunosequencing, statistical association of individual TCRs with disease status, and machine learning. The study was designed to test whether signatures of past pathogen exposure could be identified by cataloging public T cell receptors.

The CDR3 measures 15 amino acids from cysteine to phenylalanine. Only CDR3 DNA is held: 45 bases, read in frame from base 1. The germline V gene encodes CDR1 MNHEY and CDR2 SVGAGI. Between the V and J ends, shortened by 1 base and 8 bases respectively, the junction contains 17 bases. Study-level results and caveats: The study listed 164 TCR beta chains as associated with cytomegalovirus. The classifier was reported to diagnose cytomegalovirus status with high specificity and sensitivity in both the original and validation cohorts. A later analysis found that TCRs clustered in the first cohort also tended to co-occur in the 120 or so validation repertoires, with 90% to 95% of cluster scores above 0. According to the authors, the approach could potentially be generalized to other disease states and immunological phenotypes. In vitro tests confirmed that three of the cytomegalovirus-associated TCR beta chains recognize cytomegalovirus antigens. The validation cohort had no HLA typing available for a later analysis, so co-occurrence within that cohort was assessed over all 120 or so repertoires. Across donors, most TCR sequences were observed very rarely, whereas some public TCRs were present in many individuals.

For this clone: The antigen this receptor binds is unknown. Base qualities are missing; no much larger clone stands one base away.

Separate from the roughly 630-subject first cohort, the validation cohort of 90 to 150 subjects was the group to which the donors belonged. The method behind the library was the immunoSEQ multiplex PCR assay. As for the original processing: A statistical classification framework was built for diagnosing cytomegalovirus status from the catalog of TCR beta chain sequences. TCRdb re-hosts the immuneACCESS table, in-frame sequences only. Its copies lack some clones; in the studies checked, an unresolved V gene accounts for under half of them, and the cause for the rest is not known. Clone size and V and J calls were adopted from that table, with D and trimming inferred from the DNA. In all, the sample holds around 300,000 clones, and approximately 86% of those were seen once. The ten biggest clones cover 1% of the sample.

This TCR was sampled from a woman in her late teens or twenties in good health and CMV-seronegative. The V and J segments used are TRBV6-5 and TRBJ1-2, with a weak D call of TRBD1 (6 bases match). The sequenced sample consisted of PBMCs. The CDR3 region has the sequence CASSYYLRDIRGYTF. The DNA sequence is TGTGCCAGCAGTTACTACCTCCGGGACATTAGGGGCTACACCTTC.